This TCR beta chain was sequenced during a study of T cell repertoires in cytomegalovirus infection. Overall study: CMV epitopes that were recently identified and HLA-C-restricted were used alongside well-studied HLA-B-restricted ones. Public TCR beta signatures provided an indication of both CMV infection and a matching HLA type.

This CDR3 region has 12 residues. The germline V gene encodes CDR1 MNHEY and CDR2 SVGAGI. V was shortened by 7 bases and J by 5 bases, with 11 bases between the two germline ends. This clonotype was seen a few times. Its antigen is not identified. TCRdb re-analysed the reads in MiXCR, keeping a single row per CDR3 protein. There are about 110,000 distinct CDR3 sequences in the sample; less than 30% occur only once, and about 81% lies in the top ten. The study, taken as a whole, reports: Cumulative frequency (of public TCR beta family members) identified carriers of CMV plus the relevant HLA. Clonotype analysis showed dominance of the ex vivo response by HLA-C-restricted CMV-specific TCR beta clonotypes.

The chain has TRBV6-5 and TRBJ1-1, with a weak D call TRBD1 (6 bases). The sequence derives from a human donor in good health (CMV status not recorded). Some clones in this sample may be carry-over from other donors' samples. The specimen was CD8+ T cells from cultured PBMCs, collected from culture after CMV antigen stimulation. CDR3 region: CASTGAGTEAFF. CDR3 bases: TGTGCCAGCACAGGGGCTGGTACTGAAGCTTTCTTT.